This T cell receptor (beta chain) stems from a study of blood T cell repertoires in COVID-19. Study-wide background: The study drew acute and convalescent COVID-19 samples from the United States, Italy and Spain.

Per the original methods: Reference gene primer amplification gave nucleated cell count estimates. Clones were read by immunoSEQ multiplex PCR, and TCRdb kept only the in-frame ones, dropping some. The V and J calls and clone size are taken from that table; D and trimming were inferred from the DNA. The data hold about 47,000 clones, with roughly 84% observed a single time. CDR3 length: 15 residues. V shed 3 bases and J shed 14 bases, with 24 bases lying between them. The germline gives CDR1 MDHEN, CDR2 SYDVKM. The sequenced material came from peripheral blood. The TCR comes from a man in his forties or fifties with acute or convalescent COVID-19. The chain has TRBV28 and TRBJ2-3, with D maybe TRBD2 (6 bases). The CDR3 sequence: CASSFGGVEGRRGYF. CDR3 sequence (DNA): TGTGCCAGCAGTTTTGGAGGGGTTGAGGGGCGGAGAGGGTATTTT.